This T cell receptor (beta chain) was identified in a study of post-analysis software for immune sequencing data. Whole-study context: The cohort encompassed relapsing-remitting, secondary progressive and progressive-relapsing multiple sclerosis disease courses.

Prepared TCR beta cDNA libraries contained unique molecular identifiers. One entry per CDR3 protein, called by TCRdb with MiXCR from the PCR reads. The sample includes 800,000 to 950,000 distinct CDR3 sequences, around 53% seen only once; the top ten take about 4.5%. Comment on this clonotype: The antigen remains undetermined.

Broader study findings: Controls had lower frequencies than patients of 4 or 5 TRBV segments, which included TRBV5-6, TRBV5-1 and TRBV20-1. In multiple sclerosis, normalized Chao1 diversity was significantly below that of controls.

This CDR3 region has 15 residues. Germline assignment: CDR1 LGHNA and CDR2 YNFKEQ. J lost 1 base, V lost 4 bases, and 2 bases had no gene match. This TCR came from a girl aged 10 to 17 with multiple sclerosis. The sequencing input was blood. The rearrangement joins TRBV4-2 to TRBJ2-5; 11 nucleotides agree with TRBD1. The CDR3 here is CASSPGQGGQETQYF. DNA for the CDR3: TGTGCCAGCAGCCCGGGACAGGGGGGCCAAGAGACCCAGTACTTC.